One T cell receptor beta chain is described in this entry. Enrollees, roughly 18 to 90 years old, lived in roughly 24 US areas. The data derive from a study of blood T cell repertoires in COVID-19. Across the whole study: Sites across the United States, Italy and Spain contributed samples from acute and convalescent COVID-19. Nucleic acid was either cDNA or gDNA, and it came from T cells, B-cell-depleted T cells, or PBMCs.

V lost 7 bases and J lost 1, with 13 bases in between. The CDR3 loop spans 14 amino acids. The germline V gene has CDR1 LGHDT and CDR2 YNNKEL (reference sequence). In the authors' methods: Estimated nucleated cell counts came from reference gene primer amplification. Assay: immunoSEQ multiplex PCR; the TCRdb copy retains only in-frame clones and omits some. V and J calls and clone size are copied from that table; D and trimming were computed from the DNA. The sample records over 250,000 clones, roughly 89% being singletons. Sequences were obtained from PBMCs or T cells enriched from blood (not recorded which). The sequence was collected from a woman aged 55-70 years who had recovered from COVID-19. The rearrangement joins TRBV3-1 (or the pseudogene TRBV3-2) to TRBJ2-5; possibly TRBD2 for D (5 bases). CDR3 nucleotide sequence: TGTGCCAGCAAACCAGCGGCTATCCAAGAGACCCAGTACTTC. Its translation: CASKPAAIQETQYF.